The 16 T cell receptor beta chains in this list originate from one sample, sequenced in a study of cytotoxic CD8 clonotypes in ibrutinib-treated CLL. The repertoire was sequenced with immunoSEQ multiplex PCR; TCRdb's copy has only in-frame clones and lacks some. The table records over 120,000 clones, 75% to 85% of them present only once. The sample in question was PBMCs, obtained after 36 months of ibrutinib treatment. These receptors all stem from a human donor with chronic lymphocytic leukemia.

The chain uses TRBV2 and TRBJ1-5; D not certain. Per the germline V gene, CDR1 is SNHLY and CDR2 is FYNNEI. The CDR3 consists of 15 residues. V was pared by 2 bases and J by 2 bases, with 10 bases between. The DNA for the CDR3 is TGTGCCAGCAGTGAATTTCCAGCGGGCAATCAGCCCCAGCATTTT. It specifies CASSEFPAGNQPQHF.

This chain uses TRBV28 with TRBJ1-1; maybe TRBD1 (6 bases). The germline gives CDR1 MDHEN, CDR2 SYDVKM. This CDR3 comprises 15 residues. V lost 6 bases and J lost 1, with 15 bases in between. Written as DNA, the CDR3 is TGTGCCAGCAGGTCCCCGGGACATCCGAACACTGAAGCTTTCTTT. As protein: CASRSPGHPNTEAFF.

This CDR3 is CASSYRTSGIMLSYNEQFF. Written as DNA, the CDR3 is TGTGCCAGCTCATATAGGACTAGCGGGATCATGTTGTCCTACAATGAGCAGTTCTTC. The V and J genes are TRBV18 and TRBJ2-1; 12 nucleotides agree with TRBD2. The germline V gene has CDR1 KGHSH and CDR2 LQKENI. The J segment lost 1 base and the V segment lost 5 bases, leaving 12 bases of the junction unmatched. CDR3 length: 19 amino acids.

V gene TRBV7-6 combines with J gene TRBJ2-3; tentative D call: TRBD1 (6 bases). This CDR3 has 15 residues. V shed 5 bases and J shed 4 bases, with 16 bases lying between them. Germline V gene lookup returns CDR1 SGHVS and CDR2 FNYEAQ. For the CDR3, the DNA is TGTGCCAGCAGCGCAACCTACAGGGACGCAGATACGCAGTATTTT. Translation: CASSATYRDADTQYF. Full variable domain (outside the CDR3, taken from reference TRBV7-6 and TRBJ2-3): GAGVSQSPRYKVTKRGQDVALRCDPISGHVSLYWYRQALGQGPEFLTYFNYEAQQDKSGLPNDRFSAERPEGSISTLTIQRTEQRDSAMYRCASSATYRDADTQYFGPGTRLTVL.

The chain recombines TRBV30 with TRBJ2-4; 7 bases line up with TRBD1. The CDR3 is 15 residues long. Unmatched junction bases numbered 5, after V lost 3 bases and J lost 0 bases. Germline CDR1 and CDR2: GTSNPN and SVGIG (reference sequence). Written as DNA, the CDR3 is TGTGCCTGGAGCCGGACAGGAATAGCCAAAAACATTCAGTACTTC. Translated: CAWSRTGIAKNIQYF.

The CDR3 here is CASSRGALAGGPDTQYF. For the CDR3, the DNA is TGTGCCAGCAGCCGGGGGGCTCTCGCGGGAGGACCAGATACGCAGTATTTT. J is TRBJ2-3 and V is TRBV7-9, with TRBD2 identical over 8 bases. CDR1 SEHNR and CDR2 FQNEAQ come from the germline V gene (reference sequence). This CDR3 is built from 17 residues. V lost 5 bases to trimming and J lost 4 bases; unmatched junction nucleotides: 14. The full variable domain, its missing parts supplied by reference TRBV7-9 and TRBJ2-3, is DTGVSQNPRHKITKRGQNVTFRCDPISEHNRLYWYRQTLGQGPEFLTYFQNEAQLEKSRLLSDRFSAERPKGSFSTLEIQRTEQGDSAMYLCASSRGALAGGPDTQYFGPGTRLTVL.

In DNA form, the CDR3 reads TGTGCCAGTAGTATACAGGGATCTACCGGGGAGCTGTTTTTT. As protein: CASSIQGSTGELFF. The J gene is TRBJ2-2, the V gene TRBV19; maybe TRBD1 (5 bases). V was shortened by 2 bases and J by 5 bases, with 9 bases between the two germline ends. This CDR3 spans 14 amino acids. Germline loops: CDR1 LNHDA, CDR2 SQIVND (reference sequence).

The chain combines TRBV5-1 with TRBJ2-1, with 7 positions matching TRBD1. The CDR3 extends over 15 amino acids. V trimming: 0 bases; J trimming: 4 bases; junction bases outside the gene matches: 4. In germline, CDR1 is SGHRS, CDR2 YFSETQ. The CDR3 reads CASSLATGFYNEQFF. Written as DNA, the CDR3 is TGCGCCAGCAGCTTGGCGACAGGGTTTTACAATGAGCAGTTCTTC.

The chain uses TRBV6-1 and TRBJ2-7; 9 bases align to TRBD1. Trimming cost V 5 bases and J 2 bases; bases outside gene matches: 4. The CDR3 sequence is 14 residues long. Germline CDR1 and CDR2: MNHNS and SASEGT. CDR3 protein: CASSRTGVAYEQYF. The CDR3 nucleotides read TGTGCCAGCAGTCGGACAGGGGTGGCCTACGAGCAGTACTTC.

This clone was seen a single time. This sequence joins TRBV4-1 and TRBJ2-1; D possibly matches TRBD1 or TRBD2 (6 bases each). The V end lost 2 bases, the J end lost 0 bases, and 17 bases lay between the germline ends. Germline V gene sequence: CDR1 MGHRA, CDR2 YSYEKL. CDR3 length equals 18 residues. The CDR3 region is CASSQRGETTSSYNEQFF. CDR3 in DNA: TGCGCCAGCAGCCAAAGGGGGGAGACGACCAGCTCCTACAATGAGCAGTTCTTC.

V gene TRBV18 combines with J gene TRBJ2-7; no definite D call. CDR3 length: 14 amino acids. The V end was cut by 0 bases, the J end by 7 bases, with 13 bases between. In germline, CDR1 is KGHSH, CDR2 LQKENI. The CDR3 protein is CASSPPFSSVEQYF. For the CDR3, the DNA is TGTGCCAGCTCACCACCATTTAGCTCGGTAGAGCAGTACTTC.

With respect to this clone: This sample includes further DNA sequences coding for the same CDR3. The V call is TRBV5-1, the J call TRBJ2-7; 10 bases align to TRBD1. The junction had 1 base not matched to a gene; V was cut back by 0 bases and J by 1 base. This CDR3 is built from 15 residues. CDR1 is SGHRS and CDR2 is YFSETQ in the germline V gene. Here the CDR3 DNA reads TGCGCCAGCAGCTTGGGACAGGGGGCTTCCTACGAGCAGTACTTC. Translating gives CASSLGQGASYEQYF.

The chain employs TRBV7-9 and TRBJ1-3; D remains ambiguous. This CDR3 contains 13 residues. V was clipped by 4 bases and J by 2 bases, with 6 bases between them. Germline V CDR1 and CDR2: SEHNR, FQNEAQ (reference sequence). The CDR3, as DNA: TGTGCCAGCAGCTCGATCCCTGGAAACACCATATATTTT. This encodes CASSSIPGNTIYF.

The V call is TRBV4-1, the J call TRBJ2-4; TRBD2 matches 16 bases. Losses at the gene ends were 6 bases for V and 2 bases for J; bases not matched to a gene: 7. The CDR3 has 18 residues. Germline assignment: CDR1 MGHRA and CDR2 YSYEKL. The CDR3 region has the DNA TGCGCCAGCAGTCCGGGACTAGCGGGGGGGCGACCCAAAAACATTCAGTACTTC. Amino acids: CASSPGLAGGRPKNIQYF.

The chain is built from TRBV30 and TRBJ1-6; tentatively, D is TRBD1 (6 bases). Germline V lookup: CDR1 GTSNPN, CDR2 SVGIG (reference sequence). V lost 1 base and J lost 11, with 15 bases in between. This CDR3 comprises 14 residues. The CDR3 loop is CAWSDTGGATPLHF. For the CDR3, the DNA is TGTGCCTGGAGTGATACTGGGGGCGCGACACCCCTCCACTTT.

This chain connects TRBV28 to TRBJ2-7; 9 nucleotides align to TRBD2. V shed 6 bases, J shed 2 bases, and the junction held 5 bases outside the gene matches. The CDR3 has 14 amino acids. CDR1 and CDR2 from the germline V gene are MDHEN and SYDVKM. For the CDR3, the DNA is TGTGCCAGCAGCCCGGGACTAGCTCCCTACGAGCAGTACTTC. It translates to CASSPGLAPYEQYF.